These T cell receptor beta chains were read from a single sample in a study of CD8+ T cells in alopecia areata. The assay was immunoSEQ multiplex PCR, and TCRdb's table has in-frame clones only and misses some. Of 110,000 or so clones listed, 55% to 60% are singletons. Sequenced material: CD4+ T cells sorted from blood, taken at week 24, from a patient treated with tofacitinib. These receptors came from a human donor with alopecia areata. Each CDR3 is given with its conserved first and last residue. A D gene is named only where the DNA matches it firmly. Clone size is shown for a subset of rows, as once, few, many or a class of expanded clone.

CDR3: CASSFSETQYF
DNA: TGTGCCAGCAGCTTCTCGGAGACCCAGTACTTC
D: NA
V: TRBV5-4
size: few
J: TRBJ2-5

CDR3: CASVGLADYNEQFF
DNA: TGTGCCAGCGTGGGATTAGCGGACTACAATGAGCAGTTCTTC
D: NA
V: TRBV25-1
size: NA
J: TRBJ2-1

CDR3: CASSSGSQETQYF
DNA: TGTGCCAGCAGTTCCGGTAGCCAAGAGACCCAGTACTTC
D: NA
V: TRBV28
size: once
J: TRBJ2-5

CDR3: CASSPPGQGIVGNTIYF
DNA: TGTGCCAGCTCACCTCCTGGACAGGGAATCGTCGGAAACACCATATATTTT
D: TRBD1
V: TRBV18
size: few
J: TRBJ1-3

CDR3: CASSYNGGDPYEQYF
DNA: TGTGCCAGCAGTTACAATGGGGGGGATCCCTACGAGCAGTACTTC
D: TRBD2
V: TRBV6-6
size: few
J: TRBJ2-7

CDR3: CSVVGQNYGYTF
DNA: TGCAGCGTTGTGGGGCAGAACTATGGCTACACCTTC
D: NA
V: TRBV29-1
size: NA
J: TRBJ1-2

CDR3: CSVRFSGELFF
DNA: TGCAGCGTTAGGTTTTCCGGGGAGCTGTTTTTT
D: NA
V: TRBV29-1
size: NA
J: TRBJ2-2

CDR3: CAWSRMNTGELFF
DNA: TGTGCCTGGAGTCGGATGAACACCGGGGAGCTGTTTTTT
D: NA
V: TRBV30
size: few
J: TRBJ2-2

CDR3: CASSKEGRKTQYF
DNA: TGTGCCAGCAGCAAGGAGGGTCGGAAGACCCAGTACTTC
D: NA
V: TRBV2
size: NA
J: TRBJ2-5

CDR3: CASSTQGQGTHEQYF
DNA: TGTGCCAGCAGTACCCAGGGACAGGGCACCCACGAGCAGTACTTC
D: TRBD1
V: TRBV6-5
size: NA
J: TRBJ2-7

CDR3: CASSSTGYGYTF
DNA: TGTGCCAGCAGTTCCACAGGGTATGGCTACACCTTC
D: NA
V: TRBV27
size: few
J: TRBJ1-2

CDR3: CASSGEANTEAFF
DNA: TGCGCCAGCAGCGGGGAGGCCAACACTGAAGCTTTCTTT
D: NA
V: TRBV4-3
size: few
J: TRBJ1-1

CDR3: CASSQDRGNTQYF
DNA: TGCGCCAGCAGCCAAGATCGGGGGAATACGCAGTATTTT
D: NA
V: TRBV4-3
size: NA
J: TRBJ2-3

CDR3: CATSKRGVHEQFF
DNA: TGTGCCACCAGCAAAAGAGGGGTACATGAGCAGTTCTTC
D: NA
V: TRBV15
size: NA
J: TRBJ2-1

CDR3: CASSSPVWGGTDTQYF
DNA: TGTGCCAGCAGCTCCCCCGTTTGGGGGGGCACAGATACGCAGTATTTT
D: NA
V: TRBV5-4
size: NA
J: TRBJ2-3

CDR3: CAWSVLSYEQYF
DNA: TGTGCCTGGAGTGTGCTCTCTTACGAGCAGTACTTC
D: NA
V: TRBV30
size: NA
J: TRBJ2-7

CDR3: CASSDRGPGGIQYF
DNA: TGTGCCAGCAGTGATCGGGGCCCAGGGGGCATTCAGTACTTC
D: TRBD1
V: TRBV2
size: NA
J: TRBJ2-4

CDR3: CASRWTGEKLFF
DNA: TGTGCCAGCAGGTGGACGGGGGAAAAACTGTTTTTT
D: NA
V: TRBV14
size: NA
J: TRBJ1-4

CDR3: CAISPTNSNEQFF
DNA: TGTGCCATCTCCCCGACTAACAGCAATGAGCAGTTCTTC
D: NA
V: TRBV10-3
size: few
J: TRBJ2-1

CDR3: CSPVGGEGETQYF
DNA: TGCAGCCCAGTTGGGGGGGAGGGAGAGACCCAGTACTTC
D: TRBD2
V: TRBV29-1
size: NA
J: TRBJ2-5

CDR3: CAWSFQADTQYF
DNA: TGTGCCTGGAGTTTCCAGGCAGATACGCAGTATTTT
D: NA
V: TRBV30
size: NA
J: TRBJ2-3

CDR3: CASSESGSGGYEQFF
DNA: TGTGCCAGTAGTGAATCGGGGAGCGGGGGATATGAGCAGTTCTTC
D: TRBD2
V: TRBV19
size: many
J: TRBJ2-1

CDR3: CASSFTGNTEAFF
DNA: TGTGCCAGCAGCTTCACAGGGAACACTGAAGCTTTCTTT
D: NA
V: TRBV11-2
size: NA
J: TRBJ1-1

CDR3: CASSANFGQLNNQPQHF
DNA: TGTGCCAGCAGTGCGAACTTCGGACAGCTAAACAATCAGCCCCAGCATTTT
D: NA
V: TRBV6-1
size: NA
J: TRBJ1-5

CDR3: CSVAQGTTNEKLFF
DNA: TGCAGCGTGGCCCAGGGAACGACTAATGAAAAACTGTTTTTT
D: NA
V: TRBV29-1
size: few
J: TRBJ1-4

CDR3: CASSPQGLAGDEQFF
DNA: TGTGCTAGCAGCCCTCAGGGACTAGCGGGGGATGAGCAGTTCTTC
D: TRBD2
V: TRBV7-7
size: NA
J: TRBJ2-1

CDR3: CSVEGTAYEQYF
DNA: TGCAGCGTTGAAGGGACAGCCTACGAGCAGTACTTC
D: NA
V: TRBV29-1
size: NA
J: TRBJ2-7

CDR3: CSAQRMHEQYF
DNA: TGCAGTGCTCAGCGGATGCACGAGCAGTACTTC
D: NA
V: TRBV20-1
size: NA
J: TRBJ2-7

CDR3: CASRGQNSPLHF
DNA: TGTGCCAGCCGGGGACAGAATTCACCCCTCCACTTT
D: TRBD1
V: TRBV2
size: few
J: TRBJ1-6

CDR3: CASHIDSNQPQHF
DNA: TGTGCCAGCCATATCGACAGCAATCAGCCCCAGCATTTT
D: NA
V: TRBV2
size: NA
J: TRBJ1-5

CDR3: CASSMDYPTYNEQFF
DNA: TGTGCCAGCAGCATGGACTACCCGACCTACAATGAGCAGTTCTTC
D: NA
V: TRBV7-2
size: NA
J: TRBJ2-1

CDR3: CASRGMGGNTEAFF
DNA: TGTGCCAGCAGAGGGATGGGGGGTAACACTGAAGCTTTCTTT
D: NA
V: TRBV2
size: NA
J: TRBJ1-1

CDR3: CAIRDPDKGGYTF
DNA: TGTGCCATCAGGGACCCAGACAAGGGTGGCTACACCTTC
D: NA
V: TRBV25-1
size: few
J: TRBJ1-2

CDR3: CASRKRGGGDEQFF
DNA: TGTGCCAGCAGAAAGCGGGGGGGCGGCGATGAGCAGTTCTTC
D: TRBD2
V: TRBV7-2
size: few
J: TRBJ2-1

CDR3: CSVIDTQYF
DNA: TGCAGCGTTATAGATACGCAGTATTTT
D: NA
V: TRBV29-1
size: few
J: TRBJ2-3

CDR3: CASSDTGVQPQHF
DNA: TGTGCCAGCAGCGACACAGGGGTTCAGCCCCAGCATTTT
D: TRBD1
V: TRBV7-9
size: NA
J: TRBJ1-5